This T cell receptor (beta chain) is from a study of human T cells and chemical hapten exposure. The overall study: A 2 cm by 2 cm inner upper arm patch received 2% DPC for sensitization. TCR yield per sample varied, mainly due to pooled library volumes.

This clonotype was observed at least ten times. MiXCR was run by TCRdb on the RACE reads, yielding one entry per CDR3 protein. This sample yields some 94,000 distinct CDR3 sequences, of which roughly 12% are seen a single time; 2.1% belongs to the top ten. Indicated time point: patch test 1, 2 weeks after DPC sensitization. Treatment specified: therapeutic diphenylcyclopropenone sensitization with weekly scalp DPC. The V gene lost 5 bases and the J gene lost 8 bases, with 10 bases spanning the gap. Germline CDR1 reads SEHNR; CDR2 reads FQNEAQ (reference sequence). The CDR3 consists of 12 residues. This clonotype originated in a woman in her forties with alopecia areata. Some clones in this sample may be carry-over from other donors' samples. The sample was whole blood, taken in connection with sensitization to the hapten diphenylcyclopropenone (DPC). This sequence joins TRBV7-9 and TRBJ2-1; D is undetermined. CDR3 amino acids: CASSLSWHEQFF. CDR3 bases: TGTGCCAGCAGCCTGAGCTGGCATGAGCAGTTCTTC.